Below, 16 T cell receptor beta chains from the same sample are listed, as sequenced in a study of blood T cells in healthy people across ages. The second PCR ran roughly 7 to 12 cycles with a sample-barcoded 5' primer and J-beta primers. TCRdb passed the 5' RACE reads through MiXCR, listing each CDR3 protein once. The sample has 1.2 million to 1.5 million distinct CDR3 sequences; roughly 40% are singletons. Sample: blood. The source is a woman aged 18-29 years in good health.

The sample holds one count of this clonotype. The J gene is TRBJ2-1, the V gene TRBV7-2; D possibly uses TRBD1 or TRBD2 (5 bases each). The CDR3 has 15 residues. V was pared by 7 bases and J by 8 bases, with 21 bases between. Per germline, CDR1 SGHTA and CDR2 FQGNSA. CDR3 bases: TGTGCCAGCACCTGGACGGGACGTCCCGGCGATGAGCAGTTCTTC. Protein product: CASTWTGRPGDEQFF.

The chain carries TRBV6-5 and TRBJ2-6; D is perhaps TRBD1 (5 bases). Trimming took 0 bases from V and 0 from J, leaving 15 bases between them. CDR3 length: 19 residues. Germline CDR1 reads MNHEY; CDR2 reads SVGAGI. The CDR3 DNA reads as TGTGCCAGCAGTTACTCGAAGCCAGGGCTAAGCTCTGGGGCCAACGTCCTGACTTTC. It specifies CASSYSKPGLSSGANVLTF.

Concerning this clonotype: No conserved phenylalanine or tryptophan is present at the end of the CDR3, so a read error is the likely explanation. The chain combines TRBV25-1 with TRBJ1-2; D uncertain. This CDR3 spans 15 amino acids. Germline V gives CDR1 MGHDK, CDR2 SYGVNS. Trimming left V 0 bases short and J 2 bases short, with 10 bases between. CDR3 coding DNA: TGTGCCAGCAGTGAATATTATTCCGCCAACTATGGCTACACCATC. It encodes CASSEYYSANYGYTI.

The gene calls are TRBV5-1 and TRBJ2-1; D tentatively reads TRBD1 or TRBD2 (6 bases each). Between the trimmed V and J ends, which lost 0 bases and 1 base, there was a span of 11 bases. The CDR3 is 16 residues long. Germline CDR1 is SGHRS and CDR2 is YFSETQ. The CDR3 nucleotides read TGCGCCAGCAGCTTGGTGGGGGGCCTGTCCTACAATGAGCAGTTCTTC. Residues: CASSLVGGLSYNEQFF.

This chain uses TRBV25-1 with TRBJ2-3; 7 bases match TRBD2. Germline lookup yields CDR1 MGHDK and CDR2 SYGVNS. CDR3 size: 17 residues. V was pared by 0 bases and J by 5 bases, with 11 bases of the junction left unmatched. Written as DNA, the CDR3 is TGTGCCAGCAGTGAATATCAGGGACTACTTTTTGGAGATACGCAGTATTTT. Its protein is CASSEYQGLLFGDTQYF.

Remarks on this clonotype: A much larger clone differs by one base, so this may be a read error. This chain joins TRBV12-3 or TRBV12-4 and TRBJ2-5; TRBD2 matches at 7 bases. The DNA matches TRBJ2-7 better at its end, which makes the J call doubtful. This CDR3 is built from 14 residues. The CDR3 spells CASSFVAGVAEQYF. DNA of the CDR3: TGTGCCAGCAGTTTTGTTGCGGGAGTGGCCGAGCAGTACTTC.

This chain links TRBV2 with TRBJ2-7, with a weak D call TRBD2 (5 bases). V shed 5 bases and J shed 0 bases, with 14 bases lying between them. The germline V gene encodes CDR1 SNHLY and CDR2 FYNNEI. CDR3 length: 15 amino acids. The CDR3 loop is CASSSVGEYSYEQYF. CDR3 in DNA: TGTGCCAGCAGTTCCGTCGGGGAGTACTCCTACGAGCAGTACTTC.

This chain uses TRBV5-1 with TRBJ2-2, with D maybe TRBD1 (6 bases). Germline values: CDR1 SGHRS, CDR2 YFSETQ. V dropped 2 bases and J dropped 7 bases, with 12 bases sitting between them. The CDR3 covers 14 residues. The CDR3 DNA reads as TGCGCCAGCAGCTTTATCAGGGGTGACGGGGAGCTGTTTTTT. Translated, it gives CASSFIRGDGELFF.

J is TRBJ2-3 and V is TRBV7-9; D may be TRBD1 or TRBD2 (5 bases each). The CDR3 is 14 amino acids. The V end was cut by 8 bases, the J end by 10 bases, with 22 bases between. Germline CDR1 reads SEHNR; CDR2 reads FQNEAQ (reference sequence). DNA for the CDR3: TGTGCCAGCCAGGGTGGGGGATTGAAGTGTGCGCAGTATTTT. It encodes CASQGGGLKCAQYF. The whole variable domain, filled in from reference TRBV7-9 and TRBJ2-3, reads DTGVSQNPRHKITKRGQNVTFRCDPISEHNRLYWYRQTLGQGPEFLTYFQNEAQLEKSRLLSDRFSAERPKGSFSTLEIQRTEQGDSAMYLCASQGGGLKCAQYFGPGTRLTVL.

This chain links TRBV6-1 with TRBJ2-1; 9 bases match TRBD1. V shed 6 bases and J 13 bases; nucleotides not matched to a gene: 13. Germline CDR1 is MNHNS and CDR2 is SASEGT. The CDR3 is 14 amino acids. In nucleotides, the CDR3 is TGTGCCAGCAGGGCCGGGACAGGGCAAGAGACCCAGTTCTTC. Translation gives CASRAGTGQETQFF.

This sequence joins TRBV24-1 and TRBJ2-5, with D uncertain. The germline V gene encodes CDR1 KGHDR and CDR2 SFDVKD. Trimming took 5 bases from V and 4 from J, leaving 13 bases between them. The CDR3 runs 14 residues. CDR3 sequence: CATSGGTNPETQYF. CDR3 bases: TGTGCCACCAGTGGTGGAACCAACCCAGAGACCCAGTACTTC.

The rearrangement links TRBV4-1 to TRBJ2-7; either TRBD1 or TRBD2 may supply D (6 bases each). There are 14 residues in the CDR3. Germline CDR1 and CDR2: MGHRA and YSYEKL. The V end was cut by 5 bases, the J end by 4 bases, with 15 bases between. CDR3 amino acids: CASSSRGLNYEQYF. In DNA, the CDR3 is TGCGCCAGCAGCTCTCGGGGGCTAAATTACGAGCAGTACTTC.

The V gene is TRBV2, the J gene TRBJ2-7, with a tentative D call TRBD2 (6 bases). Germline CDR1 is SNHLY and CDR2 is FYNNEI. Trimming stripped 6 bases from V and 7 bases from J, with 16 bases between. The CDR3 contains 13 residues. CDR3 loop: CASRGLWLNEQYF. CDR3 nucleotide sequence: TGTGCCAGCAGGGGACTTTGGCTCAATGAGCAGTACTTC.

In its sample, this clonotype was seen a few times. CDR3 sequence reads: CASSPNTAPGQGARGTEAFF. CDR3 DNA: TGCGCCAGCAGCCCCAACACCGCACCGGGACAGGGGGCGAGAGGCACTGAAGCTTTCTTT. J is TRBJ1-1 and V is TRBV4-1; 12 bases agree with TRBD1. Germline values: CDR1 MGHRA, CDR2 YSYEKL. Trimming cost V 4 bases and J 4 bases; bases outside gene matches: 19. The CDR3 spans 20 residues.

The V gene is TRBV6-5, the J gene TRBJ2-5; 9 nucleotides match TRBD1. With the DNA end fitting TRBJ2-7 better, the J assignment may be wrong. CDR3 length: 16 amino acids. CDR1 MNHEY and CDR2 SVGAGI come from the germline V gene. The CDR3 is CASSYFMGQGTHEQYF. For the CDR3, the DNA is TGTGCCAGCAGTTACTTTATGGGACAGGGAACCCACGAGCAGTACTTC.

The chain carries TRBV7-2 and TRBJ2-7; TRBD2 is a possible D gene (7 bases). The CDR3 totals 16 residues. From germline, CDR1 is SGHTA and CDR2 FQGNSA. Deletions cut 5 bases from V and 7 bases from J, with 24 bases between. The DNA for the CDR3 is TGTGCCAGCAGCCAGACAACGGGGGCGGGAGTCTGGGAGCAGTACTTC. This translates into CASSQTTGAGVWEQYF.